This is a list of T cell receptor beta chains from one sample in a study of cytomegalovirus exposure and HLA in healthy donors. The repertoire was sequenced with immunoSEQ multiplex PCR; TCRdb's copy has only in-frame clones and lacks some. This table holds about 120,000 clones, approximately 80% found once. Sequences were obtained from PBMCs. The source is a male donor in good health and CMV-seronegative. Each CDR3 is given with its conserved first and last residue. Fields, in order: clone size, J gene, D gene, V gene, CDR3 protein, CDR3 DNA. A D gene is named only where the DNA matches it firmly. Expanded clones are given a class, and other clones once, few, many or no size at all.

clone_size: -
j_call: TRBJ2-5
d_call: TRBD1
v_call: TRBV5-5
cdr3_aa: CASSLPGQGLETQYF
cdr3_nt: TGTGCCAGCAGCTTGCCGGGACAGGGCTTGGAGACCCAGTACTTC

clone_size: once
j_call: TRBJ2-7
d_call: TRBD1
v_call: TRBV28
cdr3_aa: CASSSRGRSSYEQYF
cdr3_nt: TGTGCCAGCAGTTCCAGGGGGCGCAGCTCCTACGAGCAGTACTTC

clone_size: once
j_call: TRBJ1-5
d_call: TRBD1
v_call: TRBV2
cdr3_aa: CASSAQGGYSNQPQHF
cdr3_nt: TGTGCCAGCAGTGCGCAGGGGGGTTATAGCAATCAGCCCCAGCATTTT

clone_size: -
j_call: TRBJ1-1
d_call: -
v_call: TRBV18
cdr3_aa: CASSLQTEPGGAFF
cdr3_nt: TGTGCCAGCTCACTCCAAACAGAGCCCGGAGGAGCTTTCTTT

clone_size: -
j_call: TRBJ1-2
d_call: -
v_call: TRBV7-9
cdr3_aa: CASSSGNRVTDPYGYTF
cdr3_nt: TGTGCCAGCAGCTCGGGGAACAGGGTAACCGACCCCTATGGCTACACCTTC

clone_size: -
j_call: TRBJ1-2
d_call: TRBD1
v_call: TRBV5-1
cdr3_aa: CASSLDRGQDGYTF
cdr3_nt: TGCGCCAGCAGCTTGGACAGGGGGCAGGATGGCTACACCTTC

clone_size: -
j_call: TRBJ2-3
d_call: TRBD2
v_call: TRBV2
cdr3_aa: CASSFLAGGTDTQYF
cdr3_nt: TGTGCCAGCAGTTTTCTAGCGGGAGGGACAGATACGCAGTATTTT

clone_size: -
j_call: TRBJ2-7
d_call: -
v_call: TRBV21-1
cdr3_aa: CASSPGTYEQYF
cdr3_nt: TGTGCCAGCTCCCCGGGGACCTACGAGCAGTACTTC

clone_size: -
j_call: TRBJ1-1
d_call: -
v_call: TRBV6-1
cdr3_aa: CGARGVNTEAFF
cdr3_nt: TGTGGGGCGCGCGGGGTTAACACTGAAGCTTTCTTT

clone_size: few
j_call: TRBJ1-1
d_call: -
v_call: TRBV15
cdr3_aa: CATSIRRDTEAFF
cdr3_nt: TGTGCCACCAGCATACGCCGGGACACTGAAGCTTTCTTT

clone_size: once
j_call: TRBJ2-5
d_call: -
v_call: TRBV30
cdr3_aa: CAWTLYPQYF
cdr3_nt: TGTGCCTGGACCCTCTACCCCCAGTACTTC

clone_size: -
j_call: TRBJ1-2
d_call: TRBD1
v_call: TRBV18
cdr3_aa: CASSPLDREANYGYTF
cdr3_nt: TGTGCCAGCTCACCTCTGGACAGGGAAGCTAACTATGGCTACACCTTC

clone_size: -
j_call: TRBJ2-7
d_call: TRBD1
v_call: TRBV5-4
cdr3_aa: CASSVDRGPSEQYF
cdr3_nt: TGTGCCAGCAGCGTTGACAGGGGGCCTAGTGAGCAGTACTTC

clone_size: -
j_call: TRBJ1-2
d_call: -
v_call: TRBV19
cdr3_aa: CASSTTTAIYGYTF
cdr3_nt: TGTGCCAGTAGTACTACGACAGCAATCTATGGCTACACCTTC

clone_size: -
j_call: TRBJ1-2
d_call: TRBD1
v_call: TRBV6-1
cdr3_aa: CASSANPQTGGEGYTF
cdr3_nt: TGTGCCAGCAGTGCCAACCCCCAGACAGGGGGGGAAGGCTACACCTTC

clone_size: -
j_call: TRBJ2-1
d_call: -
v_call: TRBV7-9
cdr3_aa: CASSYTRGRDNEQFF
cdr3_nt: TGTGCCAGCAGCTACACGCGAGGCAGGGACAATGAGCAGTTCTTC

clone_size: -
j_call: TRBJ2-1
d_call: -
v_call: TRBV7-7
cdr3_aa: CASSLDVGSSYNEQFF
cdr3_nt: TGTGCCAGCAGCTTAGACGTAGGGAGCTCCTACAATGAGCAGTTCTTC

clone_size: -
j_call: TRBJ1-2
d_call: -
v_call: TRBV19
cdr3_aa: CASTTGLPNYGYTF
cdr3_nt: TGTGCCAGTACCACAGGGCTTCCTAACTATGGCTACACCTTC

clone_size: -
j_call: TRBJ2-5
d_call: -
v_call: TRBV7-9
cdr3_aa: CASSLESSYETQYF
cdr3_nt: TGTGCCAGCAGCTTAGAGTCTAGTTATGAGACCCAGTACTTC

clone_size: few
j_call: TRBJ2-7
d_call: -
v_call: TRBV6-1
cdr3_aa: CASSTRVGEQYF
cdr3_nt: TGTGCCAGCAGCACCAGGGTGGGCGAGCAGTACTTC

clone_size: -
j_call: TRBJ1-1
d_call: -
v_call: TRBV5-1
cdr3_aa: CASSAQASNTEAFF
cdr3_nt: TGCGCCAGCAGCGCACAGGCCTCGAACACTGAAGCTTTCTTT

clone_size: -
j_call: TRBJ1-2
d_call: TRBD1
v_call: TRBV29-1
cdr3_aa: CSVRQGDLYGYTF
cdr3_nt: TGCAGCGTCCGACAGGGGGATTTATATGGCTACACCTTC

clone_size: -
j_call: TRBJ2-1
d_call: TRBD1
v_call: TRBV6-4
cdr3_aa: CASSDSDRGEQFF
cdr3_nt: TGTGCCAGCAGTGACTCGGACAGGGGTGAGCAGTTCTTC

clone_size: -
j_call: TRBJ2-7
d_call: TRBD1
v_call: TRBV27
cdr3_aa: CASKTLLRDSYEQYF
cdr3_nt: TGTGCCAGCAAAACTCTCCTCCGGGACAGCTACGAGCAGTACTTC

clone_size: -
j_call: TRBJ2-4
d_call: -
v_call: TRBV5-1
cdr3_aa: CASSLEASDSQYF
cdr3_nt: TGCGCCAGCAGCTTGGAAGCTTCTGACAGTCAGTACTTC

clone_size: -
j_call: TRBJ2-7
d_call: TRBD2
v_call: TRBV6-5
cdr3_aa: CASRGGTGEQYF
cdr3_nt: TGTGCCAGCAGGGGGGGGACGGGCGAGCAGTACTTC

clone_size: once
j_call: TRBJ2-2
d_call: TRBD2
v_call: TRBV10-3
cdr3_aa: CAIRTGTSDTGELFF
cdr3_nt: TGTGCCATCAGAACCGGGACTAGCGACACCGGGGAGCTGTTTTTT

clone_size: -
j_call: TRBJ1-5
d_call: -
v_call: TRBV30
cdr3_aa: CAWSRLRDSNQPQHF
cdr3_nt: TGTGCCTGGAGTAGACTCAGGGATAGCAATCAGCCCCAGCATTTT

clone_size: -
j_call: TRBJ2-3
d_call: -
v_call: TRBV4-1
cdr3_aa: CASSQVATSTDTQYF
cdr3_nt: TGCGCCAGCAGCCAAGTAGCGACTAGCACAGATACGCAGTATTTT

clone_size: -
j_call: TRBJ1-1
d_call: -
v_call: TRBV19
cdr3_aa: CASSSPRQMNTEAFF
cdr3_nt: TGTGCCAGTAGTTCGCCGAGACAGATGAACACTGAAGCTTTCTTT

clone_size: -
j_call: TRBJ2-7
d_call: -
v_call: TRBV11-2
cdr3_aa: CATKPSGTGWRSYEQYF
cdr3_nt: TGTGCCACCAAACCTAGCGGGACAGGCTGGCGATCCTACGAGCAGTACTTC

clone_size: -
j_call: TRBJ2-3
d_call: TRBD1
v_call: TRBV25-1
cdr3_aa: CASSETGWWDTQYF
cdr3_nt: TGTGCCAGCAGTGAGACAGGGTGGTGGGATACGCAGTATTTT

clone_size: few
j_call: TRBJ2-6
d_call: -
v_call: TRBV5-1
cdr3_aa: CASSLAVSSGANGLTF
cdr3_nt: TGCGCCAGCAGCTTGGCCGTGAGCTCTGGGGCCAACGGCCTGACTTTC

clone_size: -
j_call: TRBJ1-6
d_call: TRBD1
v_call: TRBV4-1
cdr3_aa: CASSQEGGTGARSPLHF
cdr3_nt: TGCGCCAGCAGCCAAGAAGGGGGGACAGGGGCTCGCTCACCCCTCCACTTT

clone_size: -
j_call: TRBJ1-5
d_call: TRBD1
v_call: TRBV6-1
cdr3_aa: CASSARWTGSDQPQHF
cdr3_nt: TGTGCCAGCAGTGCGAGATGGACAGGGTCAGATCAGCCCCAGCATTTT

clone_size: -
j_call: TRBJ1-2
d_call: -
v_call: TRBV6-1
cdr3_aa: CASRYSNYGYTF
cdr3_nt: TGTGCCAGCAGGTACAGCAACTATGGCTACACCTTC

clone_size: -
j_call: TRBJ2-7
d_call: -
v_call: TRBV5-6
cdr3_aa: CASSFRGASYYEQYF
cdr3_nt: TGTGCCAGCAGCTTCCGGGGGGCTAGCTACTACGAGCAGTACTTC

clone_size: -
j_call: TRBJ2-7
d_call: TRBD1
v_call: TRBV5-1
cdr3_aa: CASSVTGGTRSSYEQYF
cdr3_nt: TGCGCCAGCAGCGTCACAGGGGGTACTAGGAGCTCCTACGAGCAGTACTTC

clone_size: few
j_call: TRBJ2-7
d_call: -
v_call: TRBV20-1
cdr3_aa: CSAPTQGEQYF
cdr3_nt: TGCAGTGCTCCCACTCAGGGAGAGCAGTACTTC

clone_size: -
j_call: TRBJ2-7
d_call: TRBD1
v_call: TRBV18
cdr3_aa: CASSPQGTGDLREQYF
cdr3_nt: TGTGCCAGCTCACCTCAAGGGACAGGGGACCTTCGGGAGCAGTACTTC

clone_size: -
j_call: TRBJ2-3
d_call: -
v_call: TRBV5-1
cdr3_aa: CASSLGANADTQYF
cdr3_nt: TGCGCCAGCAGCTTGGGAGCGAATGCAGATACGCAGTATTTT